This entry is about one T cell receptor beta chain. The antigen remains unidentified. The TCR beta cDNA libraries contained unique molecular identifiers. TCRdb reanalysed the PCR reads using MiXCR and keeps one entry per CDR3 protein. The repertoire holds roughly 570,000 distinct CDR3 sequences, 30% to 40% seen once, with less than 6% in the top ten. The data belong to a study of post-analysis software for immune sequencing data. General observations from the study: Among multiple sclerosis patients, normalized Chao1 diversity was significantly below that of controls. Included in a set of roughly five TRBV segments more frequent in patients than controls were TRBV5-6, TRBV5-1 and TRBV20-1.

The length of the CDR3 is 15 residues. Trimming stripped 4 bases from V and 4 bases from J, with 15 bases between. Germline CDR1 reads SEHNR; CDR2 reads FQNEAQ (reference sequence). This TCR derives from a girl aged 2-17 years with multiple sclerosis. Sequencing input: blood. This chain uses TRBV7-9 with TRBJ2-3; D is possibly TRBD1 (6 bases). The CDR3 protein is CASSYPDSIADTQYF. CDR3 DNA: TGTGCCAGCAGCTACCCGGACAGCATAGCAGATACGCAGTATTTT.